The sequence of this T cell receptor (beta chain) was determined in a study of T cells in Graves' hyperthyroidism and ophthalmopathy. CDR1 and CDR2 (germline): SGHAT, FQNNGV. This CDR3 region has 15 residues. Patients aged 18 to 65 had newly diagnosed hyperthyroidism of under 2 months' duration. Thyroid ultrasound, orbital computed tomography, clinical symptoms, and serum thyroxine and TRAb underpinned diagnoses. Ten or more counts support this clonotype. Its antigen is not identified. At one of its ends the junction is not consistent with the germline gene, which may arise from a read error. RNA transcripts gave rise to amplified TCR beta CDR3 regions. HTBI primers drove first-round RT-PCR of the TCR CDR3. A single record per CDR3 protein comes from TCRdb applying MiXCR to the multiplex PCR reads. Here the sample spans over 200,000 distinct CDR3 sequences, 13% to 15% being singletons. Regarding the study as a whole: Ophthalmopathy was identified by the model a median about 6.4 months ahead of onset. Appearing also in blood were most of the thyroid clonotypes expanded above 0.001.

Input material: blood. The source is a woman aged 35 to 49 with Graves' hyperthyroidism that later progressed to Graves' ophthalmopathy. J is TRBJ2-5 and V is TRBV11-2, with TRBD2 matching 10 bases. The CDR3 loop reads CASSLAGGWLETQYF. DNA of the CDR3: TGTGCCAGCAGTTTAGCGGGGGGTTGGTTGGAGACCCAGTACTTC.